The T cell receptor beta chain under discussion was sequenced for a study of blood T cell repertoires in COVID-19. The overall study: Donors in the United States, Italy and Spain gave samples during acute or convalescent COVID-19. T cells, B-cell-depleted T cells, or PBMCs supplied cDNA or gDNA.

Germline V lookup: CDR1 SNHLY, CDR2 FYNNEI. The CDR3 covers 14 residues. Unmatched junction bases numbered 3, after V lost 5 bases and J lost 1 base. Method: immunoSEQ multiplex PCR; TCRdb's copy keeps in-frame clones and lacks some. The sample records about 98,000 clones, 82% being singletons. The sample was peripheral blood. The source of this sequence is a man older than 75 with acute or convalescent COVID-19. This chain links TRBV2 with TRBJ2-7; 9 bases fit TRBD1. The CDR3 spells CASSRQGGSYEQYF. CDR3 nucleotides: TGTGCCAGCAGTCGACAGGGGGGTTCCTACGAGCAGTACTTC.